The rows below give T cell receptor beta chains drawn from one sample of a study of early T cells in non-severe SARS-CoV-2 infection. In TCRdb, the 5' RACE reads were re-called with MiXCR into one record per CDR3 protein. The sample consists of some 59,000 distinct CDR3 sequences, more than 9% of them appearing once. Sequencing was performed on whole blood. Source of these receptors: an adult who was a healthcare worker with PCR-confirmed SARS-CoV-2 infection or an uninfected control (not recorded which). Each CDR3 is given with its conserved first and last residue. Each record gives: V gene, clone size, D gene, J gene, CDR3 protein, CDR3 DNA. The D gene is left open where the match is weak. The size entry is marked missing in some rows and otherwise reads once, few, many or a size class.

TRBV4-2,many,TRBD2,TRBJ2-3,CASSSVRGGRDDTQYF,TGTGCCAGCAGCAGTGTTCGTGGCGGGAGGGACGATACGCAGTATTTT
TRBV6-1,few,NA,TRBJ1-1,CASSDRAGTEAFF,TGTGCCAGCAGTGACAGGGCAGGGACTGAAGCTTTCTTT
TRBV4-2,many,TRBD1,TRBJ1-6,CASSQDEAGGLSPLHF,TGTGCCAGCAGCCAAGATGAGGCAGGGGGCCTTTCACCCCTCCACTTT
TRBV6-1,many,NA,TRBJ1-1,CASRTDRRAEAFF,TGTGCCAGCAGGACAGACAGGCGGGCTGAAGCTTTCTTT
TRBV29-1,NA,NA,TRBJ2-7,CSVVEGGLLQQYF,TGCAGCGTTGTGGAGGGGGGACTTCTTCAGCAGTACTTC
TRBV10-3,many,NA,TRBJ2-1,CAINPGGAGYNEQFF,TGTGCCATCAACCCAGGCGGAGCGGGCTACAATGAGCAGTTCTTC
TRBV5-1,many,NA,TRBJ2-1,CASSLGAGLDNEQFF,TGCGCCAGCAGCTTGGGCGCAGGTCTTGACAATGAGCAGTTCTTC
TRBV6-2/TRBV6-3,many,NA,TRBJ1-1,CASSYGGTEAFF,TGTGCCAGCAGCTACGGAGGAACTGAAGCTTTCTTT
TRBV10-1,NA,NA,TRBJ2-7,CASIPRTEGGGSYEQYF,TGCGCCAGCATCCCTCGGACAGAGGGCGGAGGCTCCTACGAGCAGTACTTC
TRBV5-1,NA,TRBD1,TRBJ1-1,CASSLGTGIVTEAFF,TGCGCCAGCAGTTTGGGGACAGGGATTGTCACTGAAGCTTTCTTT
TRBV5-1,NA,NA,TRBJ2-5,CASSLEGQETQYF,TGCGCCAGCAGCTTGGAGGGTCAAGAGACCCAGTACTTC
TRBV5-6,few,NA,TRBJ2-3,CASSRRDSTDTQYF,TGTGCCAGCAGCCGACGGGACAGCACAGATACGCAGTATTTT
TRBV27,many,NA,TRBJ1-1,CASSLNPPGPHEAFF,TGTGCCAGCAGTCTTAACCCGCCGGGACCGCATGAAGCTTTCTTT
TRBV7-7,NA,NA,TRBJ2-1,CASSLVWDNEQFF,TGTGCTAGCAGCTTAGTGTGGGACAATGAGCAGTTCTTC
TRBV20-1,few,NA,TRBJ1-5,CSAENRDFWNQPQHF,TGCAGTGCTGAAAACAGGGACTTTTGGAATCAGCCCCAGCATTTT
TRBV5-1,NA,TRBD1,TRBJ1-1,CASSSRTGRSEAFF,TGCGCCAGCAGCTCGCGGACAGGGAGGAGTGAAGCTTTCTTT
TRBV29-1,few,NA,TRBJ2-7,CSVARKHSYEQYF,TGCAGCGTTGCCCGGAAGCACTCCTACGAGCAGTACTTC
TRBV10-2,NA,NA,TRBJ1-1,CASRTQTGLNTEAFF,TGCGCCAGCAGGACCCAAACAGGGCTGAACACTGAAGCTTTCTTT
TRBV27,many,NA,TRBJ2-5,CASRLTWGRKETQYF,TGTGCCAGCAGACTAACCTGGGGCAGAAAAGAGACCCAGTACTTC
TRBV7-9,many,TRBD2,TRBJ2-1,CASSRTSGGLYNEQFF,TGTGCCAGCAGCCGGACTAGCGGGGGCCTCTACAATGAGCAGTTCTTC
TRBV18,many,TRBD1,TRBJ1-2,CASSEPGQGSYGYTF,TGTGCCAGCTCAGAACCGGGACAGGGGTCCTATGGCTACACCTTC
TRBV10-3,few,NA,TRBJ2-7,CAISETRYEQYF,TGTGCCATCAGTGAGACCAGATACGAGCAGTACTTC
TRBV7-3,many,NA,TRBJ2-7,CASPVAMIYEQYF,TGTGCCAGCCCGGTGGCGATGATCTACGAGCAGTACTTC
TRBV5-1,NA,TRBD1,TRBJ2-7,CASSLGTGAYEQYF,TGCGCCAGCAGCTTAGGGACAGGAGCCTACGAGCAGTACTTC